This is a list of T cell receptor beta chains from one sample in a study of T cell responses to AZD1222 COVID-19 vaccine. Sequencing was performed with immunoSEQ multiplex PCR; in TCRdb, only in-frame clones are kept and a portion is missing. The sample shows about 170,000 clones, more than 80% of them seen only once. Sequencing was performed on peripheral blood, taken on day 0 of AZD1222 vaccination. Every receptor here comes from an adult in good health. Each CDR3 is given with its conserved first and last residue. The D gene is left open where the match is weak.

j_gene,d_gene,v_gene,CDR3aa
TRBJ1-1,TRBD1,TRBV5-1,CASGQGAGRNTEAFF
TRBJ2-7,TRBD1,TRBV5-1,CASSLLDRERYEQYF
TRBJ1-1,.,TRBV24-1,CATSRATEAFF
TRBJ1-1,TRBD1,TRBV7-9,CASSTRTGGMGMNTEAFF
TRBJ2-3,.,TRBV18,CASSPGILGPDTQYF
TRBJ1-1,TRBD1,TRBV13,CASSSTGKAFF
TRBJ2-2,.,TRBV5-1,CASSLPSGTRFTGELFF
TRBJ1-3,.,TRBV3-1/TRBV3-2,CASSRQTGNTIYF
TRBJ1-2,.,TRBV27,CASGRNSNYGYTF
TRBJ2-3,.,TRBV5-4,CASSRADTDTQYF
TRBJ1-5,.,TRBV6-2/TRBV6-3,CASSSVYQPQHF
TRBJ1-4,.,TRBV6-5,CASSQGFRGGKLFF
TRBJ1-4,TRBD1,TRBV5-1,CASSFRQGGAANEKLFF
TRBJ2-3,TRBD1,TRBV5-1,CASSRGTGATDTQYF
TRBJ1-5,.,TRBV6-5,CASSYSSERGQPQHF
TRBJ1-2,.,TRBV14,CASSPWTSESNYGYTF
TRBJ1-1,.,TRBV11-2,CASSLVQGLNTEAFF
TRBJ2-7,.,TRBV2,CASSVRMSSYEQYF
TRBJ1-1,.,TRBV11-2,CASRPRFGGTEAFF
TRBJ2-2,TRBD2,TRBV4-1,CASSQDQGYGGRTTGELFF
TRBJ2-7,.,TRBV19,CASSIGSGVYEQYF
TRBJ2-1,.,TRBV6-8,CASTSVQEPNEQFF
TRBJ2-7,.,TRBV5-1,CASSFGSSSYEQYF
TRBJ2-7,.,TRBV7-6,CASSPSLQSYEQYF
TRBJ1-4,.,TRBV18,CASSPPSQGHEKLFF
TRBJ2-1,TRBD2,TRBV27,CASNNPSGAYNEQFF
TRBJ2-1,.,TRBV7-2,CASSLAMGNEQFF
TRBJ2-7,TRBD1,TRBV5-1,CASSPDRGAYEQYF
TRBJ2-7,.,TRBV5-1,CASSWTGEAYEQYF
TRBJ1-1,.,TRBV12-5,CASGLVGLGGHTEAFF
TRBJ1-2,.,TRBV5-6,CASSPWAGWLSYTF
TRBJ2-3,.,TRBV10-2,CASNKDTQYF
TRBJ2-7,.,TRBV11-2,CASSPGYHEQYF
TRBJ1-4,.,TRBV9,CASSEGGNEKLFF
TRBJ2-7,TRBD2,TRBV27,CASSLAGVGYEQYF
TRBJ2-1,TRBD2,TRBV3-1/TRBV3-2,CASSQGLAGVVDEQFF
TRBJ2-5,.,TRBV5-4,CASSLVAQETQYF
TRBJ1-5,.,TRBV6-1,CASSDSGKNQPQHF
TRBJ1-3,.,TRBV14,CASSQGLEGVPGNTIYF
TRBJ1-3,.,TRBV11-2,CASSLDSPATGNTIYF
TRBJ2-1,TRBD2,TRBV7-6,CASSLLPGLAGGSYNEQFF
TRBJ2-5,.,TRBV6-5,CASTRTQHGETQYF
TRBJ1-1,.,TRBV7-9,CASSMRGTEAFF
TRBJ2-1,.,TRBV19,CASRREGFYNEQFF
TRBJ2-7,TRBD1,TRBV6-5,CASTYDREPDYEQYF
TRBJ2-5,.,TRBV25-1,CASSDSVLGETQYF
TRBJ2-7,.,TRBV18,CASSLYGPPSYEQYF
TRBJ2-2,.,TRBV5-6,CASASTTGELFF
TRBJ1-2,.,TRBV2,CASSQYGYTF
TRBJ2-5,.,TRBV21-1,CASVDRDAYQYF
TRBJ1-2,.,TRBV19,CASSVGGTIRLIAYTF
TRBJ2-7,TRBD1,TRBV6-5,CASSYKFGDSSYEQYF
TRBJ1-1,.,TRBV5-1,CATSDGRGDTEAFF
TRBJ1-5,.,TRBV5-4,CASSLAGRNQPQHF
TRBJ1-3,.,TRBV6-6,CAGKGAGNTIYF
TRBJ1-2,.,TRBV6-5,CASSYSLPPDYGYTF
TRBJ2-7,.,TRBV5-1,CASSPGNSYEQYF